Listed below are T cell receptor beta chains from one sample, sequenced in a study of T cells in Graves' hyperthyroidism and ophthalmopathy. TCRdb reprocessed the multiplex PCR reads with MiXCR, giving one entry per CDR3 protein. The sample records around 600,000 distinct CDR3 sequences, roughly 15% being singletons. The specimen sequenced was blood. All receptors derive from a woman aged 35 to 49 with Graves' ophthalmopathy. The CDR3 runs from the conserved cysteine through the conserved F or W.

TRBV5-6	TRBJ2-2	CASSYDRVLTGELFF
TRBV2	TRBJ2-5	CASVRDSGETQYF
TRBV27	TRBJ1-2	CASSLQGGSANYGYTF
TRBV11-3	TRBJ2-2	CASSSSGAGGELFF
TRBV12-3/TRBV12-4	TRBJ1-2	CASSFASGQIYGYTF
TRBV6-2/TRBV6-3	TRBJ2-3	CASSYSGLGKADTQYF
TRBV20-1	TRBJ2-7	CSAHIGQGKYEQYF
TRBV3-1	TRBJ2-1	CASSQDLTGRGSYNEQFF
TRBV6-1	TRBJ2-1	CATELAETYNEQFF
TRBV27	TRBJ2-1	CASRRTGSGEQFF
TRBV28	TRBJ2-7	CASSPEGGRYYEQYF
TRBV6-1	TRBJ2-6	CASSDSGANVLTF
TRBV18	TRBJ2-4	CASSLVGDKNIQYF
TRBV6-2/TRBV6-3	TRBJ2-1	CASSSTSAYHNEQFF
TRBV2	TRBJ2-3	CASQWSGITDTQYF
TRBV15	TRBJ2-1	CATTKSRGSYNEQFF